Sequencing of this TCR beta chain was carried out in a study of blood T cell repertoires in COVID-19. Original data processing: Amplified reference gene primers provided the basis for estimating nucleated cell counts. Libraries were prepared by immunoSEQ multiplex PCR; TCRdb keeps only in-frame clonotypes and omits some of them. V and J calls and clone size follow that table, whereas D and trimming were derived from the DNA. The repertoire has around 100,000 clones, 80% to 90% of them found once; the top ten carry roughly 2.5%. Individuals aged about 18 to 89 years were recruited from roughly 22 US areas. Participant-given clinical history determined each cohort assignment. The ends lost 0 bases at V and 0 bases at J; junction bases unmatched: 9. This CDR3 has 20 amino acids. Germline-derived CDR1 and CDR2 are LNHDA and SQIVND (reference sequence).

The chain carries TRBV19 and TRBJ2-1, with 12 bases aligning to TRBD2. The receptor's source is a woman aged 45-60 years who had recovered from COVID-19. Sample: PBMCs or T cells enriched from blood (not recorded which). This chain's CDR3 is CASSIDHLAGGGSSYNEQFF. CDR3 DNA: TGTGCCAGTAGTATAGATCACCTAGCGGGAGGGGGAAGCTCCTACAATGAGCAGTTCTTC.